The 27 T cell receptor beta chains presented below share a single source sample, sequenced in a study. TCRdb re-derived calls from the RT-PCR reads in MiXCR, one entry per CDR3 protein. The profile shows about 680,000 distinct CDR3 sequences, 13% to 15% of them singletons. The sample taken for sequencing was memory CD4+ T cells from blood. Every receptor here comes from a female donor in good health, serving as a healthy control.

This clonotype occurred a few times. The V and J genes are TRBV12-3 or TRBV12-4 and TRBJ2-7; the match to TRBD1 covers 9 bases. The CDR3 consists of 16 residues. With V trimmed by 7 bases and J by 3 bases, 13 bases remained unmatched. The CDR3: CASTPATGTGFYEQYF. The CDR3 DNA is TGTGCCAGCACCCCAGCGACCGGGACAGGGTTCTACGAGCAGTACTTC.

V gene TRBV24-1 combines with J gene TRBJ2-7; 12 nucleotides line up with TRBD2. Per the germline V gene, CDR1 is KGHDR and CDR2 is SFDVKD. The CDR3 runs to 13 residues. The J segment lost 5 bases and the V segment lost 10 bases, leaving 5 bases of the junction unmatched. This chain's CDR3 is CATELAGGHEQYF. The CDR3 coding sequence is TGTGCCACAGAACTAGCGGGAGGCCACGAGCAGTACTTC.

The chain employs TRBV7-9 and TRBJ2-2, with unresolved D. Germline V gene data show CDR1 as SEHNR and CDR2 as FQNEAQ (reference sequence). The CDR3 is made up of 15 amino acids. V gave up 1 base and J gave up 3 bases, with 9 bases separating them. CDR3 loop: CASSLGADYTGELFF. CDR3 DNA: TGTGCCAGCAGCTTAGGGGCCGACTACACCGGGGAGCTGTTTTTT.

This clonotype was counted between two and nine times. The V call is TRBV4-3, the J call TRBJ1-2, with 8 bases fitting TRBD1. Losses at the gene ends were 0 bases for V and 4 bases for J; bases not matched to a gene: 7. The CDR3 consists of 16 residues. The germline V gene encodes CDR1 LGHNA and CDR2 YSLEER. The CDR3 spells CASSQEQGGLGYGYTF. CDR3 bases: TGCGCCAGCAGCCAAGAACAGGGGGGCTTAGGCTATGGCTACACCTTC.

This clonotype was observed at least ten times. This chain links TRBV6-5 with TRBJ2-4, with 9 bases lining up with TRBD2. This CDR3 has 13 residues. V was clipped by 5 bases and J by 9 bases; unmatched bases: 5. CDR1 and CDR2 (germline): MNHEY, SVGAGI. The CDR3 nucleotides are TGTGCCAGCAGTAAGCGGGAGGAGAGCATTCAGTACTTC. It is translated as CASSKREESIQYF.

This clonotype was detected only a few times. This CDR3 is CSARGLGSGGTDTQYF. DNA of the CDR3: TGCAGTGCTAGAGGCCTCGGGAGTGGGGGAACAGATACGCAGTATTTT. The V gene is TRBV20-1, the J gene TRBJ2-3; tentatively, D is TRBD2 (6 bases). Germline V lookup: CDR1 DFQATT, CDR2 SNEGSKA (reference sequence). The CDR3 is 16 residues long. Trimming shortened V by 1 base and J by 3 bases, and 17 bases separated the two germline ends.

This clonotype has just a few counts. V usage is TRBV20-1 and J usage is TRBJ2-1; TRBD2 matches 13 bases. The CDR3 is 14 residues long. The V segment lost 3 bases and the J segment 9 bases; nucleotides outside the gene matches: 5. The germline V gene has CDR1 DFQATT and CDR2 SNEGSKA (reference sequence). CDR3 sequence reads: CSARTSGGLPEQFF. DNA for the CDR3: TGCAGTGCTAGGACTAGCGGGGGGCTACCTGAGCAGTTCTTC.

In its sample, this clonotype was seen a few times. The chain joins TRBV6-5 to TRBJ2-2; D might be TRBD2 (6 bases). This CDR3 has 16 residues. The V end was cut by 0 bases, the J end by 6 bases, with 14 bases between. From germline, CDR1 is MNHEY and CDR2 SVGAGI. CDR3 nucleotide sequence: TGTGCCAGCAGTTACTCGTGGAGGGTTGATGCCGGGGAGCTGTTTTTT. Translated, it gives CASSYSWRVDAGELFF.

The chain recombines TRBV5-1 with TRBJ2-1; D remains unclear. The CDR3 totals 15 residues. V shed 0 bases and J shed 0 bases, with 7 bases lying between them. CDR1 and CDR2 from the germline V gene are SGHRS and YFSETQ. As DNA, the CDR3 is TGCGCCAGCAGCTTGGACTCGAGCTCCTACAATGAGCAGTTCTTC. Its translation is CASSLDSSSYNEQFF.

There are a few counts of this clonotype. This rearrangement joins TRBV10-3 to TRBJ2-7; tentatively, D is TRBD1 (7 bases). This CDR3 contains 14 residues. Germline loops: CDR1 ENHRY, CDR2 SYGVKD. Between the trimmed V and J ends, which lost 8 bases and 0 bases, there was a span of 14 bases. The CDR3 DNA sequence: TGTGCCATCCAGGGGGGACCCAGCTCCTACGAGCAGTACTTC. It yields the protein CAIQGGPSSYEQYF.

The chain joins TRBV4-2 to TRBJ2-1, with D maybe TRBD1 (6 bases). The germline gives CDR1 LGHNA, CDR2 YNFKEQ. Trimming removed 4 bases at V and 7 bases at J, with 14 bases between. The CDR3 consists of 14 residues. The CDR3 here is CASSPGDTLNEQFF. The DNA for the CDR3 is TGTGCCAGCAGCCCCGGGGACACCCTGAATGAGCAGTTCTTC.

The chain combines TRBV2 with TRBJ2-1, with TRBD1 matching over 10 bases. Germline V gives CDR1 SNHLY, CDR2 FYNNEI. The CDR3 covers 14 residues. The V gene end was trimmed by 7 bases and the J gene end by 8 bases; junction bases not matched to a gene: 8. Written as DNA, the CDR3 is TGTGCCAGCAACTCAGGACAGGGGGTATATGAGCAGTTCTTC. Its protein is CASNSGQGVYEQFF.

There are a few counts of this clonotype. The chain is built from TRBV20-1 and TRBJ1-2; 9 bases line up with TRBD1. V lost 4 bases, J lost 3 bases, and 6 bases stayed unmatched. The CDR3 has 14 residues. Germline V gene data show CDR1 as DFQATT and CDR2 as SNEGSKA (reference sequence). The CDR3 sequence is CSATPTGGHYGYTF. CDR3 DNA sequence: TGCAGTGCTACCCCCACAGGGGGCCACTATGGCTACACCTTC.

This clonotype occurred a few times. V is TRBV7-2 and J is TRBJ2-7; 8 bases are shared with TRBD2. Germline V gene data show CDR1 as SGHTA and CDR2 as FQGNSA. J was trimmed by 3 bases and V by 3 bases; bases with no gene match: 7. This CDR3 has 15 amino acids. In DNA form, the CDR3 reads TGTGCCAGCAGCTTTACTCAGCGGGGGTACTACGAGCAGTACTTC. It yields the protein CASSFTQRGYYEQYF.

In this sample, this clonotype turned up a few times. In nucleotides, the CDR3 is TGTGCCAGCAGTTTACGAGGGAATGGTATCTATGAGCAGTTCTTC. Its protein product is CASSLRGNGIYEQFF. The rearrangement uses TRBV27 and TRBJ2-1; possible D gene TRBD2, 5 bases. The CDR3 has 15 amino acids. CDR1 is MNHEY and CDR2 is SMNVEV in the germline V gene (reference sequence). Trimming pared 2 bases from V and 8 bases from J, leaving 16 bases between.

The table lists this clonotype with a few counts. The genes are TRBV20-1 and TRBJ2-3; 11 bases match TRBD2. J gave up 1 base and V 4 bases, and 4 bases lay outside the gene matches. CDR1 DFQATT and CDR2 SNEGSKA come from the germline V gene (reference sequence). This CDR3 has 15 amino acids. CDR3 nucleotide sequence: TGCAGTGCTATAATACTAGCGGGAGGCACAGATACGCAGTATTTT. Translated: CSAIILAGGTDTQYF.

This clonotype showed up just a few times. J is TRBJ2-1 and V is TRBV4-1, with TRBD2 matching over 8 bases. Germline V gene data show CDR1 as MGHRA and CDR2 as YSYEKL. J gave up 6 bases and V 0 bases, and 7 bases lay outside the gene matches. This CDR3 contains 16 residues. The DNA for the CDR3 is TGCGCCAGCAGCCAAGATCGGGGGGGAGCGGGCAATGAGCAGTTCTTC. It translates to CASSQDRGGAGNEQFF.

In its sample, this clonotype was seen a few times. The chain joins TRBV7-7 to TRBJ2-1, with D possibly being TRBD2 (5 bases). CDR3 size: 16 residues. The V end was cut by 1 base, the J end by 0 bases, with 10 bases between. Germline V gene data show CDR1 as SSHAT and CDR2 as FNYEAQ (reference sequence). This chain's CDR3 is CASSLGGRSSYNEQFF. The DNA of the CDR3 is TGTGCCAGCAGCTTAGGAGGGAGAAGCTCCTACAATGAGCAGTTCTTC.

This chain links TRBV6-2 or TRBV6-3 with TRBJ2-3; 8 nucleotides align to TRBD2. Germline CDR1 and CDR2: MNHEY and SVGEGT. The junction had 14 bases not matched to a gene; V was cut back by 4 bases and J by 11 bases. CDR3 size: 15 residues. Here the CDR3 DNA reads TGTGCCAGCAGTTCGGCAGCGGGAATTCGGGGGGGGCAGTATTTT. Translation: CASSSAAGIRGGQYF.

The V call is TRBV7-2, the J call TRBJ2-7, with 8 bases aligning to TRBD2. There are 18 residues in the CDR3. Trimming cost V 0 bases and J 6 bases; bases outside gene matches: 16. CDR1 is SGHTA, CDR2 FQGNSA, per germline. The CDR3 region is CASSLAASYGGATPEQYF. DNA for the CDR3: TGTGCCAGCAGCTTAGCCGCGTCGTACGGGGGGGCCACCCCCGAGCAGTACTTC.

This clonotype has more than one count but fewer than ten. V is TRBV29-1 and J is TRBJ1-1; D not resolved. The CDR3 runs 13 residues. Germline V gene sequence: CDR1 SQVTM, CDR2 ANQGSEA. The V and J ends lost 7 bases and 1 base respectively, with 13 bases between them. CDR3 loop: CSASIPGNTEAFF. For the CDR3, the DNA is TGCAGCGCATCCATACCGGGGAACACTGAAGCTTTCTTT.

This chain uses TRBV7-2 with TRBJ2-7; perhaps TRBD1 as D (6 bases). The germline gives CDR1 SGHTA, CDR2 FQGNSA. Trimming took off 5 bases at V and 0 bases at J, with 17 bases between the two ends. There are 16 residues in the CDR3. This CDR3 is CASSPLRLGASYEQYF. Here the CDR3 DNA reads TGTGCCAGCAGCCCCCTGCGGCTGGGGGCCTCCTACGAGCAGTACTTC.

The genes are TRBV5-4 and TRBJ2-1; 8 bases agree with TRBD1. Germline loops: CDR1 SGHNT, CDR2 YYREEE (reference sequence). Trimming removed 5 bases from V and 0 bases from J; junction bases left unmatched: 4. There are 15 residues in the CDR3. The CDR3 region has the DNA TGTGCCAGCAGATTCGGGACAGGCTCCTACAATGAGCAGTTCTTC. Translating gives CASRFGTGSYNEQFF. Combining the CDR3 with reference TRBV5-4 and TRBJ2-1 gives the whole variable domain ETGVTQSPTHLIKTRGQQVTLRCSSQSGHNTVSWYQQALGQGPQFIFQYYREEENGRGNFPPRFSGLQFPNYSSELNVNALELDDSALYLCASRFGTGSYNEQFFGPGTRLTVL.

This clonotype showed up many times. V gene TRBV7-2 combines with J gene TRBJ2-1, with D possibly matching TRBD1 (6 bases). The length of the CDR3 is 12 residues. V was clipped by 4 bases and J by 8 bases, with 9 bases between them. Germline values: CDR1 SGHTA, CDR2 FQGNSA. Written as DNA, the CDR3 is TGTGCCAGCAGCTCTCAGGGGTATGAGCAGTTCTTC. This sequence encodes CASSSQGYEQFF.

The rearrangement joins TRBV3-1 to TRBJ1-3; D gene uncertain. V lost 4 bases, J lost 11 bases, and 24 bases lay in between. CDR3 length equals 16 residues. Per germline, CDR1 LGHDT and CDR2 YNNKEL (reference sequence). This CDR3 reads CASSPSTHPGPRPIYF. For the CDR3, the DNA is TGTGCCAGCAGCCCCTCGACGCACCCGGGTCCTCGCCCCATATATTTT.

The chain employs TRBV6-2 or TRBV6-3 and TRBJ1-1; D call uncertain. CDR3 length equals 14 residues. V lost 4 bases and J 0 bases, leaving 9 bases between the germline ends. Looked up from germline, CDR1 is MNHEY and CDR2 is SVGEGT. The DNA for the CDR3 is TGTGCCAGCAGTTCCAGCAGACTGAACACTGAAGCTTTCTTT. It codes for CASSSSRLNTEAFF.

The CDR3: CARDPGGGEAFF. In nucleotides, the CDR3 is TGTGCCAGGGATCCAGGGGGAGGTGAAGCTTTCTTT. The chain joins TRBV27 to TRBJ1-1; 7 bases are shared with TRBD1. In germline, CDR1 is MNHEY, CDR2 SMNVEV (reference sequence). Trimming at V came to 9 bases and at J to 7 bases, leaving 8 bases not matched to a gene. The CDR3 sequence is 12 residues long.